This TCR beta chain comes out of a study of metastatic and nonmetastatic thyroid tumors. Study as a whole: From malignant and benign thyroid patients, repertoires in blood and in tumor or nodule tissue were compared. Study results and caveats: Reported TCR beta diversity, measured in blood and tumor, was significantly higher for malignant thyroid tumors than for benign nodules.

This clone was recorded a few times. Its antigen is unidentified. Patients were all untreated before their thyroid surgery. Authors' data handling: Using the CDR3 differences seen across clinicopathological groups, the authors built a distant-metastasis classifier for papillary thyroid cancer, which was meant to discriminate distant-metastatic patients. MiXCR was used by TCRdb to re-call the PCR reads. TCRdb, not the authors, supplied the V and J calls. Of some 14,000 clones detected, 23% appear once; the ten largest clones hold around 8.6%. Source material: blood. The source of this sequence is a female donor with papillary thyroid cancer or a benign thyroid nodule (not recorded which). Some clones in this sample may be carry-over from other donors' samples.

DNA for the CDR3: TGTGCCAGCAGTTACTTCCCGACTAGCGGGGCCCTCACAGATACGCAGTATTTT. This translates into CASSYFPTSGALTDTQYF. The gene calls are TRBV6-5 and TRBJ2-3, with 11 nucleotides matching TRBD2. CDR1 is MNHEY and CDR2 is SVGAGI in the germline V gene. The CDR3 is 18 residues long. J gave up 2 bases and V 1 base, and 8 bases lay outside the gene matches.